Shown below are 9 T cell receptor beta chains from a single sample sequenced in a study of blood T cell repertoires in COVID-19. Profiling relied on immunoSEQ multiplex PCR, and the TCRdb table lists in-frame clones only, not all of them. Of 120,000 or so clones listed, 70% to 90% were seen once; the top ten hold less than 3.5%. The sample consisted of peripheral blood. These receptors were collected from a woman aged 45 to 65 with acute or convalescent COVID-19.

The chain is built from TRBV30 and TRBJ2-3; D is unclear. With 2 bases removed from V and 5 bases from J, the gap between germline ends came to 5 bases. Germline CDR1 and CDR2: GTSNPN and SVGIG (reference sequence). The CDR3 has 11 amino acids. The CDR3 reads CAWSRRDTQYF. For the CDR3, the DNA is TGTGCCTGGAGTCGGAGAGATACGCAGTATTTT.

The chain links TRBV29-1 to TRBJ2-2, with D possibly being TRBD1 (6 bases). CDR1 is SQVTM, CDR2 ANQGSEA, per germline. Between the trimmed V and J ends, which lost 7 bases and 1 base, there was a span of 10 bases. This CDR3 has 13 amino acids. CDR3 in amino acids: CSGGHMNTGELFF. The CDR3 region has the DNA TGCAGCGGGGGACATATGAACACCGGGGAGCTGTTTTTT.

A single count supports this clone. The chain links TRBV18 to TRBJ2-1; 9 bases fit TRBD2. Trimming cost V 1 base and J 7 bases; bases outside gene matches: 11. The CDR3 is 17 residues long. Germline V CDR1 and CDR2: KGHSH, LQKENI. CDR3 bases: TGTGCCAGCTCACCACAAAGGCGGGAGGGCCTCGAGAATGAGCAGTTCTTC. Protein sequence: CASSPQRREGLENEQFF. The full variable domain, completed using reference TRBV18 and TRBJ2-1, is NAGVMQNPRHLVRRRGQEARLRCSPMKGHSHVYWYRQLPEEGLKFMVYLQKENIIDESGMPKERFSAEFPKEGPSILRIQQVVRGDSAAYFCASSPQRREGLENEQFFGPGTRLTVL.

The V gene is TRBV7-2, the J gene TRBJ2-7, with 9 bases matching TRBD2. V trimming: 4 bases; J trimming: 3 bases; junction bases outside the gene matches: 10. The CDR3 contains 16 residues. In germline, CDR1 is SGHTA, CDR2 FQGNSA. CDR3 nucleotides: TGTGCCAGCAGCTCCCCAGGGGATAGCGGGGGCTACGAGCAGTACTTC. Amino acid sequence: CASSSPGDSGGYEQYF.

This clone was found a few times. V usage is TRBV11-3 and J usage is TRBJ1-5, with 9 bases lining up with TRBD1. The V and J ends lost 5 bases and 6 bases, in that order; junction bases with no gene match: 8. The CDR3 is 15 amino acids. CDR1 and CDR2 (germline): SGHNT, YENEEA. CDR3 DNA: TGTGCCAGCAGCCTGCACCGGGACAGGGTTCAGCCCCAGCATTTT. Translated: CASSLHRDRVQPQHF.

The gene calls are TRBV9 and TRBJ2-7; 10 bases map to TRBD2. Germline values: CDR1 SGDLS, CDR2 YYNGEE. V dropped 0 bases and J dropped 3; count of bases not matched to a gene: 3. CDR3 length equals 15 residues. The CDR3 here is CASSVGPSGSYEQYF. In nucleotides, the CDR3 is TGTGCCAGCAGCGTAGGCCCTAGCGGGAGCTACGAGCAGTACTTC.

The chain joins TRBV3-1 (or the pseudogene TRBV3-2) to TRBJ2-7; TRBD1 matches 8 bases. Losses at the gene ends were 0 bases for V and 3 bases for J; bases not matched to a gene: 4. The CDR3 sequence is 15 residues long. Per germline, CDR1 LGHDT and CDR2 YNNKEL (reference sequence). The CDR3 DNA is TGTGCCAGCAGCCAAGAGCCAGGGGGCGTCTACGAGCAGTACTTC. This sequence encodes CASSQEPGGVYEQYF.

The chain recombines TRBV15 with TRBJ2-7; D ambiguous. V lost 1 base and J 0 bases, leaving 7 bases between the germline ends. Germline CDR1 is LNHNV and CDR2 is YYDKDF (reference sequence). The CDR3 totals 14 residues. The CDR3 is CATSRGAHSYEQYF. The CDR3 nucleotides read TGTGCCACCAGCAGAGGGGCCCACTCCTACGAGCAGTACTTC.

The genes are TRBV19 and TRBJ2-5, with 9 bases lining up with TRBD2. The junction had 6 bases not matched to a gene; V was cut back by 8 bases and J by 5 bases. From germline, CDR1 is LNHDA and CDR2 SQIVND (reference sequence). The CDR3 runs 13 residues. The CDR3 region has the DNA TGTGCCAGTCGTAGCGGGAGTGATGAGACCCAGTACTTC. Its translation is CASRSGSDETQYF.